The 27 T cell receptor beta chains in this list originate from one sample, sequenced in a study of CXCR3-negative and CXCR3-positive naive CD8 T cells. The study, taken as a whole, reports: Against CXCR3-negative naive cells, CXCR3-positive naive cells showed more hydrophobic TRB CDR3s.

The authors prepared UMI-labeled TRB cDNA libraries by 5' RACE. For each CDR3 protein, TCRdb gives one entry from its re-call of the 5' RACE reads, without DNA. This sample's table has approximately 59,000 distinct CDR3 sequences. No cognate antigen is known for these TCRs. Sequenced material: naive CXCR3+ CD8+ T cells from blood. Subset of the sample: CD45RO-CCR7+CD27+CD95- naive CD8+ T cells expressing CXCR3 (TNR3+). Source of these receptors: a human donor in good health. Some clones in this sample may be carry-over from other donors' samples.

The chain links TRBV10-3 to TRBJ1-1. The CDR3 spans 12 residues. From germline, CDR1 is ENHRY and CDR2 SYGVKD. The CDR3 reads CAIRGEDTEAFF.

The rearrangement links TRBV7-9 to TRBJ2-7; the TRBD1 assignment by TCRdb is unverifiable without DNA. Germline lookup yields CDR1 SEHNR and CDR2 FQNEAQ (reference sequence). The CDR3 is made up of 18 amino acids. This CDR3 reads CASSSTNTGQGNSYEQYF.

V usage is TRBV7-9 and J usage is TRBJ1-2. CDR1 is SEHNR and CDR2 is FQNEAQ in the germline V gene (reference sequence). There are 16 residues in the CDR3. CDR3 protein: CASSLYGEGTLYGYTF.

The rearrangement joins TRBV23-1 to TRBJ2-7; the TCRdb call, TRBD1, lacks DNA for checking. TRBV23-1 is designated an ORF whose function remains uncertain. The CDR3 consists of 12 residues. The CDR3 sequence: CASGTGGSEQYF.

This chain joins TRBV7-7 and TRBJ1-4. Germline loops: CDR1 SSHAT, CDR2 FNYEAQ (reference sequence). The CDR3 loop spans 14 amino acids. CDR3 sequence: CASSAEIGDEKLFF.

V and J are TRBV6-6 and TRBJ2-7; TCRdb calls TRBD2, which cannot be checked without DNA. Looked up from germline, CDR1 is MNHNY and CDR2 is SVGAGI (reference sequence). This CDR3 has 15 residues. The CDR3 reads CASSYLQGLNYEQYF.

The V and J genes are TRBV4-3 and TRBJ2-6; the TCRdb D gene call, TRBD1, has no DNA to confirm it. The length of the CDR3 is 18 residues. CDR1 and CDR2 from the germline V gene are LGHNA and YSLEER. This CDR3 is CASSQGGQGPSGANVLTF.

The CDR3 spells CASSSNHRGRAETQYF. This sequence joins TRBV13 and TRBJ2-5; no DNA is available, so the TRBD1 call from TCRdb remains unchecked. The germline CDR1 and CDR2 sequences are PRHDT and FYEKMQ (reference sequence). CDR3 length equals 16 residues.

J is TRBJ2-1 and V is TRBV7-9; TCRdb lists TRBD1, though no DNA is available to test this call. The CDR3 is 15 residues long. Germline CDR1 is SEHNR and CDR2 is FQNEAQ (reference sequence). CDR3 loop: CASRPGLSSYNEQFF.

The chain links TRBV4-1 to TRBJ2-6; TCRdb calls TRBD1, which cannot be checked without DNA. The germline V gene has CDR1 MGHRA and CDR2 YSYEKL. There are 19 residues in the CDR3. CDR3 in amino acids: CASSSRDRPSLAGANVLTF.

The rearrangement links TRBV4-3 to TRBJ2-2. The CDR3 consists of 15 residues. Germline CDR1 LGHNA, CDR2 YSLEER. The CDR3 loop reads CASSQASGNTGELFF.

The CDR3: CASSLWNPTAGPGAEAFF. The chain joins TRBV7-6 to TRBJ1-1; the D call of TRBD1 rests on TCRdb alone, since no DNA is present to check it. This CDR3 is 18 amino acids long. The germline V gene encodes CDR1 SGHVS and CDR2 FNYEAQ.

This sequence joins TRBV7-3 and TRBJ1-1; no DNA is available, so the TRBD1 call from TCRdb remains unchecked. In germline, CDR1 is SGHTA, CDR2 FQGTGA. This CDR3 contains 13 residues. This CDR3 is CASSSGQNTEAFF.

The gene calls are TRBV13 and TRBJ2-3; TCRdb outputs TRBD1, but without DNA this stays unchecked. Germline CDR1 PRHDT, CDR2 FYEKMQ (reference sequence). CDR3 length equals 16 residues. The CDR3: CASSDPTGGSTDTQYF.

The rearrangement links TRBV12-3 or TRBV12-4 to TRBJ2-5; absent DNA, TCRdb's TRBD2 call cannot be checked. This CDR3 spans 16 amino acids. CDR3 protein: CASSSFQGLVRKTQYF.

The chain joins TRBV12-3 or TRBV12-4 to TRBJ2-1. The CDR3 has 13 residues. The CDR3 region is CASSFGNGNEQFF.

The chain joins TRBV27 to TRBJ2-6. CDR1 and CDR2 from the germline V gene are MNHEY and SMNVEV (reference sequence). The CDR3 length is 17 residues. The CDR3 here is CASGVVWAGSGANVLTF.

The CDR3 region is CASSLRTEAFF. The V gene is TRBV28, the J gene TRBJ1-1. Germline assignment: CDR1 MDHEN and CDR2 SYDVKM. There are 11 residues in the CDR3.

The rearrangement links TRBV15 to TRBJ2-1; no DNA is available, so the TRBD1 call from TCRdb remains unchecked. Germline CDR1 LNHNV, CDR2 YYDKDF (reference sequence). This CDR3 spans 16 amino acids. CDR3 loop: CATSRVPGTGVHEQFF.

The genes are TRBV7-2 and TRBJ2-1; TCRdb calls TRBD1, which cannot be checked without DNA. The CDR3 runs 17 residues. Per the germline V gene, CDR1 is SGHTA and CDR2 is FQGNSA. CDR3 sequence: CASSFSRDRGRVDEQFF.

The chain joins TRBV12-3 or TRBV12-4 to TRBJ1-2; TCRdb reports TRBD1, a call that lacks DNA to check it against. CDR3 length: 14 amino acids. CDR3 sequence reads: CASSSLQVEGGYTF.

The CDR3 loop is CASSASWGAYNEQFF. The chain joins TRBV25-1 to TRBJ2-1; with no DNA, the TCRdb D assignment of TRBD1 cannot be verified. CDR3 length: 15 amino acids. CDR1 and CDR2 (germline): MGHDK, SYGVNS.

The rearrangement links TRBV29-1 to TRBJ2-7; checking the TCRdb D call of TRBD2 is not possible without DNA. This CDR3 region has 13 residues. Germline-derived CDR1 and CDR2 are SQVTM and ANQGSEA. The CDR3 here is CSVDLAGSYEQYF.

The chain recombines TRBV20-1 with TRBJ1-3. The germline gives CDR1 DFQATT, CDR2 SNEGSKA (reference sequence). CDR3 length equals 15 residues. CDR3 sequence: CSATVLDGARNTIYF.

The chain employs TRBV7-6 and TRBJ2-1; TCRdb returns TRBD2, unconfirmable since there is no DNA. Germline-derived CDR1 and CDR2 are SGHVS and FNYEAQ. The CDR3 is 14 amino acids. CDR3 amino acids: CASSRAAGPNEQFF.

The V call is TRBV2, the J call TRBJ1-2. The V gene's germline CDR1 is SNHLY and CDR2 FYNNEI. The CDR3 spans 11 residues. The CDR3 protein is CASQASYGYTF.

V and J are TRBV6-2 or TRBV6-3 and TRBJ2-1; TCRdb outputs TRBD2, but without DNA this stays unchecked. There are 18 residues in the CDR3. From germline, CDR1 is MNHEY and CDR2 SVGEGT. CDR3 protein: CASSYLRGSGEAGDEQFF.